The sequence of this T cell receptor (beta chain) was determined in a study of blood T cell repertoires in COVID-19. Study information: Acute and convalescent COVID-19 samples came from the United States, Italy and Spain.

Clones were read by immunoSEQ multiplex PCR, and TCRdb kept only the in-frame ones, dropping some. The top ten clones hold less than 2% of a sample with about 290,000 clones, about nine tenths of them seen once. V lost 5 bases and J 8 bases, leaving 19 bases between the germline ends. This CDR3 has 15 residues. Germline V CDR1 and CDR2: SGHVS, FQNEAQ. V and J are TRBV7-8 and TRBJ1-3; D remains ambiguous. This TCR was sampled from a woman aged 40 to 50 who had recovered from COVID-19. The sample was PBMCs or T cells enriched from blood (not recorded which). Here the CDR3 reads CASSPHEGLVDTIYF. DNA for the CDR3: TGTGCCAGCAGCCCCCACGAGGGATTAGTAGACACCATATATTTT.